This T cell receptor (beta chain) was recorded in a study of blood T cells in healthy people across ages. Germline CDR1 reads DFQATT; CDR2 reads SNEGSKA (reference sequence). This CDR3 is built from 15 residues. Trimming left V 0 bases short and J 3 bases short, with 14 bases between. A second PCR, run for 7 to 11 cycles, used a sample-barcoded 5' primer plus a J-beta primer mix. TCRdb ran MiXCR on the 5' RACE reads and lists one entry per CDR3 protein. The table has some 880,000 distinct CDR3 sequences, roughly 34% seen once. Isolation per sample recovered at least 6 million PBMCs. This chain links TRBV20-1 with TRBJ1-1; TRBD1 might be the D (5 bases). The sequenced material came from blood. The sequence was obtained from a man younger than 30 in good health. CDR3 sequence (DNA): TGCAGTGCTAGAGATCGTGGAGGGGCAGACACTGAAGCTTTCTTT. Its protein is CSARDRGGADTEAFF.